This TCR beta chain derives from a study of cytomegalovirus exposure and HLA in healthy donors (dated 2017 in TCRdb). General notes on the study: An earlier analysis of under 600 of the donors reported more than 250 Gb of sequence data and 117 million unique TCR beta sequences from some 180 million T cells. Roughly 300 gigabases of sequencing data and around 80 million unique TCR sequences made up an early release that covered several hundred HLA-typed donors. The genetic ancestry cluster associated with self-reported Caucasian donors included about four fifths of the roughly 390 genotyped donors. The study aimed to test whether cataloging public T cell receptors could reveal signatures of past pathogen exposure. The study used immunosequencing to profile the T cell repertoires of under 700 subjects and linked those repertoires to cytomegalovirus serostatus. Besides the first cohort of 550 to 750 subjects, a separate validation cohort made up of over 95 different subjects was used. To predict cytomegalovirus infection status, the study combined high-throughput TCR immunosequencing, statistical association of individual TCRs with disease status, and machine learning. To study patterns of TCR occurrence, a later analysis re-analyzed previously published TCR beta repertoires from under 750 donors and added high-resolution HLA genotyping. In the later analysis, no new phenotypic data were used to find candidate immune exposures; instead, reliance was placed on TCR beta sequences and their occurrence across donors. To decide whether each TCR beta V gene segment behaved as functional or pseudogenic, an earlier analysis of approximately 590 of the donors relied on high-throughput TCR beta sequencing. Donor age, sex, ethnicity and CMV serostatus were collected together with the repertoire data. A later genetic analysis took genome-wide SNP genotypes for about 65% of the roughly 670 donors and used that subset as a discovery cohort. All discovery cohort repertoires had been generated on a single sequencing platform. HLA typing included class I and class II loci at four-digit resolution. The number of donors typed differed by locus, with 629-630 for A, B, C, DRB1 and DQB1, roughly 520 for DQA1, some 570 for DPA1, and under 490 for DPB1. Roughly 5 DR-DQ haplotypes were treated as single units for association and clustering because of strong linkage in the cohort. Across around 400 genotyped donors of the cohort, an average of approximately 240,000 unique TCR beta nucleotide sequences per donor were sequenced, and roughly 17% of those sequences were non-productive. Overall results and qualifications from the work: According to the authors, the approach could potentially be generalized to other disease states and immunological phenotypes. The sequencing pipeline was judged likely to have produced a cluster of highly shared sequence variants as a technical artifact. For the cohort, immune exposure information was limited to CMV serostatus. According to a later genetic analysis, donors in an Asian-associated ancestry cluster had fewer N-insertions in productive TCRs than the roughly 700-donor mean. Only TCR beta chains were sequenced in this cohort, and the absence of alpha or paired-chain data limited detectable features. In an earlier analysis of 587 of the donors, most TCR beta V segments were observed in productive rearrangements about 87% or about 30% of the time, broadly matching IMGT annotations. In a later genetic analysis, a missense DCLRE1C variant was associated with V-gene and J-gene trimming of TCR beta chains, and the association was replicated in an independent cohort. Linkage disequilibrium might explain the correlated functional status among segregating V segments, but an unknown experimental factor could not be excluded. A further reported finding was that TCR beta sequences accurately predicted the HLA-A and HLA-B alleles for most subjects in the first cohort. In a later analysis, the rate of TCR association differed among HLA loci, with DRB1 alleles having the most associated TCRs and HLA-C alleles having the fewest. While some public TCRs were present in many individuals, most TCR sequences turned up only very rarely across donors. Three of the identified cytomegalovirus-associated TCR beta chains were confirmed in vitro to be specific for cytomegalovirus antigens. When HLA alleles, especially DR and DQ, strongly co-occurred, attributing TCR associations to individual alleles was difficult. A later analysis reported that several top co-occurrence clusters appeared linked to parvovirus B19, influenza, CMV and Epstein-Barr virus. Sequencing depth was assumed to be roughly uniform across donors in the presence/absence analyses, though that assumption may not hold. Because HLA typing was missing for some donors at each locus, association tests included only the typed subset. Because counts were too low, 15 to 20 rarely observed V segments, including chromosome 9 orphons, were left out of the earlier analysis of about 500 of the donors. A total of about 180 TCR beta chains were listed by the study as associated with cytomegalovirus. Compared with equally common non-associated chains, HLA-associated TCR beta chains in a later analysis were more clonally expanded and had lower generation probabilities. Specific HLA alleles were associated with 15,000 to 20,000 TCR beta sequences at a false discovery rate of 0.05 in a later analysis. Cytomegalovirus status was reported to be diagnosed by the classifier with high specificity and sensitivity in both the original and validation cohorts. In a later analysis, most CMV-associated TCR beta chains were found to appear HLA-restricted, with HLA associations seemingly driven largely by CMV exposure.

Remarks on this clone: Its antigen remains undetermined. Within one base of it there is no much larger clone, and no base qualities were kept.

To prepare the library, the immunoSEQ multiplex PCR assay was applied. A mixture of 60 forward primers for TCR Vbeta segments and 13 reverse primers for TCR Jbeta segments was used in the multiplex PCR. The CDR3 region of rearranged TCR beta genes was amplified from genomic DNA with a multiplex PCR assay. The amplified TCR beta libraries were sequenced on the Illumina HiSeq System as 87-base-pair reads. The study's own analysis went as follows. In a later analysis, approximately 74 million unique TCR beta chains were counted across the approximately 640 repertoires, and roughly 11 million of these chains were shared by at least two donors. A nearest-neighbor algorithm error-corrected the raw reads and collapsed the reads into unique sequences, merging closely related sequences to remove PCR and sequencing errors. Alignment of CDR3 sequences to IMGT reference sequences was used to assign V, D and J gene segments. For a sequence to be retained, a match of at least six nucleotides was required to both a V gene segment and a J gene segment. A rearrangement counted as productive if the CDR3 had no stop codons and remained in frame with V and J, and every other rearrangement counted as non-productive. CDR3 was defined by IMGT convention, running from the second conserved V-encoded cysteine to the conserved J-encoded phenylalanine. Sequences without an unambiguous match to a single V gene segment were excluded from the earlier analysis of approximately 560 of the donors. An earlier analysis of around 600 of the donors classified V segments as functional when productive rearrangements were above 56.7% and as segregating when the standard deviation between donors was above 5%. A statistical classification framework was developed to diagnose cytomegalovirus status using the catalog of TCR beta chain sequences. In a later analysis, V and J genes were assigned by comparing TCR nucleotide sequences against IMGT/GENE-DB human TR gene sequences. A later analysis assigned CDR3 sequences and most-parsimonious VDJ recombination scenarios with the TCRdist pipeline. A later analysis defined each TCR beta chain by its CDR3 amino acid sequence plus V-gene family, and excluded reads lacking a unique V-gene family. A later analysis removed 550 to 650 highly shared, low-generation-probability nucleotide sequences to deal with suspected cross-contamination and a sequencing artifact. In a later analysis, a clonal expansion index was calculated for each public chain from normalized within-repertoire ranks of inferred template counts. A later analysis computed generation probabilities with a VDJ recombination model fitted to out-of-frame rearrangements, and checked the results against IGoR. In a later analysis, TCR-TCR, TCR-HLA and TCR-CMV co-occurrence was scored with hypergeometric tests, and a repertoire-size bias correction was applied to TCR pairs. A later analysis estimated false discovery rates by permuting HLA or CMV assignments 20 times. In a later analysis, co-occurring TCRs were grouped with DBSCAN, and TCRdist sequence similarity was added when clustering was performed within HLA-allele-positive subsets. Co-occurrence clustering excluded repertoires with fewer than 30,000 or more than 120,000 public chains, plus five with anomalous nucleotide sharing. The table comes from immuneACCESS by way of TCRdb, which keeps in-frame sequences with V and J called. Part of the clones is missing from these tables; in studies checked, under half for an unresolved V gene and the rest for unknown reasons. D and trimming come from the DNA, and the V and J calls and clone size come from that table. The sample has about 250,000 clones on record, over 70% of them singletons. Of the sample, about 0.28% is held by the ten largest clones.

The cohort was made up of 666 healthy bone marrow donors. All cohort members were sampled while nominally healthy, although unrecorded immune exposures were likely present. The donor was CMV seronegative and was included in the group of about 400 seronegative cohort members. A peripheral blood sample was collected from each donor, and TCR beta sequencing was performed on peripheral blood mononuclear cells. Genomic DNA was extracted from the blood cell samples with the Qiagen DNeasy Blood Extraction Kit. This receptor was obtained from a girl aged 2-10 years in good health and CMV-seronegative. Sequenced material: PBMCs.

The nucleotide sequence reads TGTGCCCGAAGCAACTATGGCTACACCTTC. It encodes CARSNYGYTF. The chain is encoded by TRBV27 joined to TRBJ1-2; no D segment can be confidently identified. The CDR3 goes from the cysteine to the phenylalanine over 10 residues. The CDR3 DNA has 30 bases and is translated from base 1. Trimming at the junction amounts to 11 bases on V and 2 bases on J, and the germline ends lie 6 bases apart. Via the germline V gene (reference sequence), CDR1 is MNHEY and CDR2 SMNVEV.